The rows below give T cell receptor beta chains drawn from one sample of a study of T cells in Graves' hyperthyroidism and ophthalmopathy. TCRdb re-analysed the multiplex PCR reads in MiXCR, keeping a single row per CDR3 protein. The table has over 500,000 distinct CDR3 sequences, under 20% seen once. Sequencing was carried out using blood. The source is a woman between 18 and 29 years old with Graves' ophthalmopathy. The CDR3 runs from the conserved cysteine through the conserved F or W. D genes are given only for firm matches. Clone size, where shown, is once, few, many, or a class for clones that have expanded.

clone size: .; CDR3 length: 16; V gene: TRBV14; D gene: .; J gene: TRBJ2-1; CDR3 protein: CASSQDREVSYNEQFF; CDR3 DNA: TGTGCCAGCAGCCAAGACAGGGAGGTTTCCTACAATGAGCAGTTCTTC
clone size: few; CDR3 length: 11; V gene: TRBV29-1; D gene: TRBD1; J gene: TRBJ1-2; CDR3 protein: CSAQGAEGYTF; CDR3 DNA: TGCAGCGCCCAGGGGGCGGAGGGCTACACCTTC
clone size: .; CDR3 length: 14; V gene: TRBV19; D gene: .; J gene: TRBJ1-5; CDR3 protein: CASRLGGGNQPQHF; CDR3 DNA: TGTGCCAGTAGGTTGGGGGGTGGCAATCAGCCCCAGCATTTT
clone size: few; CDR3 length: 14; V gene: TRBV13; D gene: .; J gene: TRBJ1-3; CDR3 protein: CASSLWDSGNTIYF; CDR3 DNA: TGTGCCAGCAGCTTGTGGGACTCTGGAAACACCATATATTTT
clone size: few; CDR3 length: 15; V gene: TRBV2; D gene: .; J gene: TRBJ2-2; CDR3 protein: CASNTLGRGSGELFF; CDR3 DNA: TGTGCCAGCAATACACTTGGCCGGGGCTCCGGGGAGCTGTTTTTT
clone size: many; CDR3 length: 13; V gene: TRBV7-9; D gene: TRBD1; J gene: TRBJ1-1; CDR3 protein: CASSETGDTEAFF; CDR3 DNA: TGTGCCAGCAGCGAGACAGGGGACACTGAAGCTTTCTTT
clone size: few; CDR3 length: 12; V gene: TRBV28; D gene: TRBD1; J gene: TRBJ2-1; CDR3 protein: CASKPQGDEQFF; CDR3 DNA: TGTGCCAGTAAACCTCAGGGGGACGAGCAGTTCTTC
clone size: .; CDR3 length: 17; V gene: TRBV3-1; D gene: TRBD2; J gene: TRBJ2-5; CDR3 protein: CASSPWTSGRRWETQYF; CDR3 DNA: TGTGCCAGCAGCCCGTGGACTAGCGGGAGGAGGTGGGAGACCCAGTACTTC
clone size: .; CDR3 length: 15; V gene: TRBV4-2; D gene: TRBD2; J gene: TRBJ2-7; CDR3 protein: CASSETSGQSYEQYF; CDR3 DNA: TGTGCCAGCAGCGAGACTAGCGGGCAATCCTACGAGCAGTACTTC
clone size: many; CDR3 length: 15; V gene: TRBV28; D gene: TRBD1; J gene: TRBJ1-5; CDR3 protein: CASSFGQGENQPQHF; CDR3 DNA: TGTGCCAGCAGTTTTGGACAGGGCGAGAATCAGCCCCAGCATTTT
clone size: many; CDR3 length: 15; V gene: TRBV20-1; D gene: TRBD2; J gene: TRBJ2-1; CDR3 protein: CSASRASGFGNEQFF; CDR3 DNA: TGCAGTGCCTCACGGGCTAGCGGGTTTGGAAATGAGCAGTTCTTC
clone size: many; CDR3 length: 16; V gene: TRBV10-3; D gene: TRBD2; J gene: TRBJ2-7; CDR3 protein: CAISESRSSGSYEQYF; CDR3 DNA: TGTGCCATCAGTGAGTCGAGGTCTAGCGGATCCTACGAGCAGTACTTC
clone size: .; CDR3 length: 12; V gene: TRBV28; D gene: .; J gene: TRBJ2-7; CDR3 protein: CASTLDLYEQYF; CDR3 DNA: TGTGCCAGCACCCTAGACTTGTATGAGCAGTACTTC
clone size: many; CDR3 length: 15; V gene: TRBV27; D gene: TRBD1; J gene: TRBJ1-1; CDR3 protein: CASSLIQGPYTEAFF; CDR3 DNA: TGTGCCAGCAGTCTGATACAGGGGCCCTACACTGAAGCTTTCTTT
clone size: many; CDR3 length: 17; V gene: TRBV20-1; D gene: .; J gene: TRBJ2-5; CDR3 protein: CSARDLGSGGDQETQYF; CDR3 DNA: TGCAGTGCTAGAGATCTTGGTTCTGGAGGGGACCAAGAGACCCAGTACTTC
clone size: many; CDR3 length: 15; V gene: TRBV20-1; D gene: TRBD2; J gene: TRBJ2-1; CDR3 protein: CSASILAGGPDEQFF; CDR3 DNA: TGCAGTGCCTCGATACTAGCGGGAGGGCCGGATGAGCAGTTCTTC
clone size: .; CDR3 length: 14; V gene: TRBV12-3/TRBV12-4; D gene: .; J gene: TRBJ1-5; CDR3 protein: CASSLRQDNQPQHF; CDR3 DNA: TGTGCCAGCAGTTTACGGCAGGACAATCAGCCCCAGCATTTT
clone size: many; CDR3 length: 15; V gene: TRBV28; D gene: .; J gene: TRBJ2-2; CDR3 protein: CASSPYLWIQVELFF; CDR3 DNA: TGTGCCAGCAGCCCGTACCTTTGGATCCAGGTGGAGCTGTTTTTT
clone size: few; CDR3 length: 15; V gene: TRBV9; D gene: .; J gene: TRBJ2-3; CDR3 protein: CASSVVWQRTDTQYF; CDR3 DNA: TGTGCCAGCAGCGTAGTATGGCAGCGCACAGATACGCAGTATTTT
clone size: .; CDR3 length: 16; V gene: TRBV4-3; D gene: .; J gene: TRBJ2-1; CDR3 protein: CASSQEWDSGYNEQFF; CDR3 DNA: TGCGCCAGCAGCCAAGAGTGGGATAGCGGCTACAATGAGCAGTTCTTC
clone size: few; CDR3 length: 13; V gene: TRBV28; D gene: .; J gene: TRBJ2-5; CDR3 protein: CASSTWGQETQYF; CDR3 DNA: TGTGCCAGCAGTACTTGGGGCCAAGAGACCCAGTACTTC
clone size: many; CDR3 length: 11; V gene: TRBV13; D gene: .; J gene: TRBJ1-2; CDR3 protein: CASSLGTGYTF; CDR3 DNA: TGTGCCAGCAGCTTAGGAACGGGCTACACCTTC
clone size: few; CDR3 length: 15; V gene: TRBV10-3; D gene: TRBD2; J gene: TRBJ2-7; CDR3 protein: CAISGGTSGTYEQYF; CDR3 DNA: TGTGCCATCAGTGGGGGGACTAGCGGGACCTACGAGCAGTACTTC
clone size: many; CDR3 length: 15; V gene: TRBV30; D gene: .; J gene: TRBJ1-4; CDR3 protein: CAWGEGTGWNEKLFF; CDR3 DNA: TGTGCCTGGGGCGAAGGGACGGGTTGGAATGAAAAACTGTTTTTT
clone size: .; CDR3 length: 15; V gene: TRBV20-1; D gene: TRBD1; J gene: TRBJ2-1; CDR3 protein: CSAFCRDRVYNEQFF; CDR3 DNA: TGCAGTGCCTTTTGCCGGGACAGGGTCTACAATGAGCAGTTCTTC
clone size: .; CDR3 length: 15; V gene: TRBV9; D gene: .; J gene: TRBJ2-7; CDR3 protein: CASSVAVGANYEQYF; CDR3 DNA: TGTGCCAGCAGCGTAGCCGTAGGGGCAAACTACGAGCAGTACTTC
clone size: .; CDR3 length: 11; V gene: TRBV6-1; D gene: .; J gene: TRBJ1-2; CDR3 protein: CASQNAYGYTF; CDR3 DNA: TGTGCCAGCCAGAACGCCTATGGCTACACCTTC
clone size: .; CDR3 length: 16; V gene: TRBV12-3/TRBV12-4; D gene: TRBD2; J gene: TRBJ2-3; CDR3 protein: CASSLGRGVLTDTQYF; CDR3 DNA: TGTGCCAGCAGTTTGGGGCGGGGGGTCCTCACAGATACGCAGTATTTT
clone size: many; CDR3 length: 16; V gene: TRBV28; D gene: TRBD1; J gene: TRBJ1-2; CDR3 protein: CASSGTGVGPNYGYTF; CDR3 DNA: TGTGCCAGCAGTGGGACAGGGGTCGGCCCTAACTATGGCTACACCTTC
clone size: many; CDR3 length: 16; V gene: TRBV7-2; D gene: .; J gene: TRBJ1-2; CDR3 protein: CASSLAPRTEHYGYTF; CDR3 DNA: TGTGCCAGCAGCTTAGCGCCTCGGACAGAACACTATGGCTACACCTTC
clone size: many; CDR3 length: 15; V gene: TRBV28; D gene: TRBD2; J gene: TRBJ2-1; CDR3 protein: CASNPLAESYNEQFF; CDR3 DNA: TGTGCCAGCAACCCACTAGCGGAATCCTACAATGAGCAGTTCTTC
clone size: .; CDR3 length: 15; V gene: TRBV4-1; D gene: .; J gene: TRBJ1-5; CDR3 protein: CASSQVIGTSQPQHF; CDR3 DNA: TGCGCCAGCAGCCAAGTGATTGGGACATCTCAGCCCCAGCATTTT
clone size: few; CDR3 length: 16; V gene: TRBV14; D gene: .; J gene: TRBJ2-3; CDR3 protein: CASSQEGLAYTDTQYF; CDR3 DNA: TGTGCCAGCAGCCAAGAAGGGTTAGCTTACACAGATACGCAGTATTTT
clone size: .; CDR3 length: 10; V gene: TRBV20-1; D gene: .; J gene: TRBJ1-2; CDR3 protein: CSTFTGGYTF; CDR3 DNA: TGCAGCACGTTCACAGGGGGCTACACCTTC
clone size: .; CDR3 length: 14; V gene: TRBV19; D gene: .; J gene: TRBJ2-1; CDR3 protein: CASSIRDGNNEQFF; CDR3 DNA: TGTGCCAGTAGTATCCGGGACGGGAACAATGAGCAGTTCTTC
clone size: .; CDR3 length: 16; V gene: TRBV7-9; D gene: TRBD2; J gene: TRBJ2-1; CDR3 protein: CASSSLAGVQYNEQFF; CDR3 DNA: TGTGCCAGCAGCTCACTAGCGGGGGTACAATACAATGAGCAGTTCTTC
clone size: .; CDR3 length: 14; V gene: TRBV29-1; D gene: TRBD2; J gene: TRBJ2-7; CDR3 protein: CSANMVGGPDEQYF; CDR3 DNA: TGCAGCGCCAATATGGTGGGAGGGCCGGACGAGCAGTACTTC
clone size: many; CDR3 length: 14; V gene: TRBV20-1; D gene: .; J gene: TRBJ2-7; CDR3 protein: CSARPAGYFYEQYF; CDR3 DNA: TGCAGTGCTAGACCGGCAGGGTACTTCTACGAGCAGTACTTC
clone size: .; CDR3 length: 12; V gene: TRBV10-3; D gene: .; J gene: TRBJ2-2; CDR3 protein: CAIGGRTGELFF; CDR3 DNA: TGTGCCATCGGGGGTCGGACCGGGGAGCTGTTTTTT
clone size: .; CDR3 length: 12; V gene: TRBV11-2; D gene: TRBD1; J gene: TRBJ1-1; CDR3 protein: CASRPPGGEAFF; CDR3 DNA: TGTGCCAGCAGACCCCCAGGGGGTGAAGCTTTCTTT
clone size: .; CDR3 length: 13; V gene: TRBV7-3; D gene: TRBD1; J gene: TRBJ2-1; CDR3 protein: CASSLTGGAEQFF; CDR3 DNA: TGTGCCAGCAGCCTTACAGGGGGCGCGGAGCAGTTCTTC
clone size: .; CDR3 length: 13; V gene: TRBV6-1; D gene: .; J gene: TRBJ1-3; CDR3 protein: CASNPGDGNTIYF; CDR3 DNA: TGTGCCAGCAACCCAGGGGATGGAAACACCATATATTTT
clone size: many; CDR3 length: 15; V gene: TRBV10-3; D gene: .; J gene: TRBJ2-5; CDR3 protein: CAISSRVQGRETQYF; CDR3 DNA: TGTGCCATCAGCTCACGGGTGCAGGGCCGAGAGACCCAGTACTTC